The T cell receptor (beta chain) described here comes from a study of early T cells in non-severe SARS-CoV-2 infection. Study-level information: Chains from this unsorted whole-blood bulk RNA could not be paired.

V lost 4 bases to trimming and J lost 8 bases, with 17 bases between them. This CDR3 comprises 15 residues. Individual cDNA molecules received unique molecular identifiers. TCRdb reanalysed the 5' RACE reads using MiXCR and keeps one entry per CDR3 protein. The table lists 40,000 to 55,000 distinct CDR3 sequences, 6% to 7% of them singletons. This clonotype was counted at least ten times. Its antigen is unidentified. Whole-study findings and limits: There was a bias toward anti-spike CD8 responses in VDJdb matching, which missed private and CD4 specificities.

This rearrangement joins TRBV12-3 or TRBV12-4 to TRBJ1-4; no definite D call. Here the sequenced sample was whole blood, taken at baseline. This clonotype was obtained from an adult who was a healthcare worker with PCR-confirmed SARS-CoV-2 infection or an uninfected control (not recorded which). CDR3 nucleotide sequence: TGTGCCAGCAGTTCGGCGCGGGGTATAAAAGAAAAACTGTTTTTT. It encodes CASSSARGIKEKLFF.